One sample yielded the 3 T cell receptor beta chains listed below, sequenced in a study of blood T cell repertoires in COVID-19. Sequencing was performed with immunoSEQ multiplex PCR; in TCRdb, only in-frame clones are kept and a portion is missing. The repertoire includes approximately 410,000 clones, about nine tenths of them detected once, and more than 1.4% sits in the top ten. The sample consisted of peripheral blood. The source of these receptors is a woman aged 25 to 45 with active or convalescent COVID-19.

V and J are TRBV4-1 and TRBJ1-5; D not resolved. V was trimmed by 1 base and J by 3 bases, leaving 10 bases between them. The CDR3 contains 15 residues. Germline V gene data show CDR1 as MGHRA and CDR2 as YSYEKL. The CDR3 DNA sequence: TGCGCCAGCAGCCAAGTCACCGGGGACAATCAGCCCCAGCATTTT. Translated: CASSQVTGDNQPQHF.

J is TRBJ2-1 and V is TRBV5-1, with 8 bases identical to TRBD1. The CDR3 consists of 18 residues. With 2 bases clipped from V and 9 bases from J, the junction kept 19 bases outside the gene matches. Germline CDR1 SGHRS, CDR2 YFSETQ. The CDR3 here is CASSFWISGGAVLVEQFF. For the CDR3, the DNA is TGCGCCAGCAGCTTTTGGATCTCAGGGGGCGCCGTTCTGGTTGAGCAGTTCTTC.

V gene TRBV10-3 combines with J gene TRBJ2-1; 10 bases match TRBD1. CDR1 is ENHRY, CDR2 SYGVKD, per germline. Germline trimming cut 3 bases from V and 10 bases from J; bases unmatched to any gene: 9. The CDR3 has 15 residues. CDR3 in DNA: TGTGCCATCAGTGACTGGACAGGGGGGTTGTGGGAGCAGTTCTTC. Translation gives CAISDWTGGLWEQFF.